These 8 T cell receptor beta chains share one sample of origin, sequenced in a study of control samples from healthy donors and cancer patients. This table comes from immunoSEQ multiplex PCR, and its TCRdb copy is limited to in-frame clones, with some not included. The sample includes about 51,000 clones, 75% to 90% of them seen just once. The sample was blood. These receptor sequences come from a man aged 70 or older in good health.

CDR3 DNA: TGTGCCAGCAGTTACGGGGGCTATAATTCACCCCTCCACTTT. It is translated as CASSYGGYNSPLHF. The V gene is TRBV6-5, the J gene TRBJ1-6, with a weak D call TRBD1 (5 bases). CDR1 is MNHEY and CDR2 is SVGAGI in the germline V gene. Trimming shortened V by 2 bases and J by 3 bases, and 5 bases separated the two germline ends. The CDR3 consists of 14 residues.

V gene TRBV6-6 combines with J gene TRBJ2-7; the match to TRBD2 covers 13 bases. With V trimmed by 10 bases and J by 0 bases, 3 bases remained unmatched. The V gene's germline CDR1 is MNHNY and CDR2 SVGAGI (reference sequence). The CDR3 is 14 amino acids. The CDR3 DNA sequence: TGTGCCACCAGGACTAGCGGGAGCTCCTACGAGCAGTACTTC. It yields the protein CATRTSGSSYEQYF.

The chain is built from TRBV30 and TRBJ2-6, with D perhaps matching TRBD1 (7 bases). Trimming took off 3 bases at V and 0 bases at J, with 12 bases between the two ends. The CDR3 totals 16 residues. Germline CDR1 is GTSNPN and CDR2 is SVGIG (reference sequence). The CDR3 DNA reads as TGTGCCTGGAGCCCCAGGGGGGTCTCTGGGGCCAACGTCCTGACTTTC. Translated: CAWSPRGVSGANVLTF.

The chain uses TRBV5-1 and TRBJ1-2; 10 nucleotides agree with TRBD1. The germline CDR1 and CDR2 sequences are SGHRS and YFSETQ. The trim removed 5 bases at V and 1 base at J, leaving 2 bases unmatched. The CDR3 covers 14 residues. Written as DNA, the CDR3 is TGCGCCAGCAGGGGACAGGGGATTAACTATGGCTACACCTTC. This sequence encodes CASRGQGINYGYTF.

The chain combines TRBV28 with TRBJ2-7; 7 nucleotides line up with TRBD1. This CDR3 has 14 residues. CDR1 and CDR2 from the germline V gene are MDHEN and SYDVKM. With V trimmed by 3 bases and J by 0 bases, 2 bases remained unmatched. CDR3 protein: CASSLPGGSYEQYF. DNA of the CDR3: TGTGCCAGCAGTTTGCCAGGGGGCTCCTACGAGCAGTACTTC.

The CDR3 region has the DNA TGTGCCATCAGTGAGTCGATTCTCCAGGGGGCTTTATGGAACACCGGGGAGCTGTTTTTT. Its translation: CAISESILQGALWNTGELFF. The genes are TRBV10-3 and TRBJ2-2, with 8 bases fitting TRBD1. Looked up from germline, CDR1 is ENHRY and CDR2 is SYGVKD. V trimming: 0 bases; J trimming: 1 base; junction bases outside the gene matches: 13. The CDR3 spans 20 residues.

Only a few counts were recorded for this clone. The chain joins TRBV7-8 to TRBJ2-3; 7 bases fit TRBD2. The germline V gene has CDR1 SGHVS and CDR2 FQNEAQ. V was pared by 4 bases and J by 8 bases, with 12 bases of the junction left unmatched. The CDR3 sequence is 15 residues long. CDR3 nucleotides: TGTGCCAGCAGCTCGGGGGGAACCACAGAAGGTACGCAGTATTTT. Its translation is CASSSGGTTEGTQYF.

This chain connects TRBV18 to TRBJ2-1; D uncertain. This CDR3 spans 14 amino acids. CDR1 and CDR2 from the germline V gene are KGHSH and LQKENI. V dropped 8 bases and J dropped 0 bases, with 11 bases sitting between them. CDR3 loop: CASAGFSSYNEQFF. The CDR3 DNA is TGTGCCAGCGCAGGTTTTAGCTCCTACAATGAGCAGTTCTTC.